The clone carrying this TCR beta chain has just a few counts. The PCR contained 60 Vbeta and 13 Jbeta primers. TCRdb's copy holds only in-frame clones and misses some; the assay was immunoSEQ multiplex PCR. The table has some 120,000 clones, around 77% seen once. These data are taken from a study of cytomegalovirus exposure and HLA in healthy donors. Looking at the study overall: HLA-typed donors were the source of about 85 million unique TCRs held in an early data release.

V lost 4 bases to trimming and J lost 7 bases, with 10 bases between them. The CDR3 is made up of 13 amino acids. CDR1 is SGHDN, CDR2 FVKESK, per germline. V usage is TRBV14 and J usage is TRBJ2-2, with D unclear. The sequence was collected from a man between 35 and 55 years old in good health and CMV-seropositive. The sample was PBMCs. CDR3 nucleotide sequence: TGTGCCAGCAGCCGCCTTAGCCGCGGGGAGCTGTTTTTT. It codes for CASSRLSRGELFF.